These 23 T cell receptor beta chains were sequenced from one sample in a study of vaccination and CD4 T cells after COVID-19. Cultured CD4+ T cells had their DNA profiled by the Oncomine TCR Beta short-read assay. MiXCR was run by TCRdb on the PCR reads, yielding one entry per CDR3 protein. Altogether 5,500 or so distinct CDR3 sequences are present, about three quarters being singletons, with the ten largest covering approximately 18%. These TCRs are of unknown antigen specificity. Treatment noted: approximately 9-day PBMC culture with coronavirus spike peptide pools or control peptides (ViraFEST assay). The source material was CD4+ T cells from blood, cultured in vitro. These receptor sequences come from a human donor who had recovered from COVID-19.

The sample holds one count of this clonotype. This chain connects TRBV28 to TRBJ1-2, with TRBD1 matching 9 bases. The J segment lost 4 bases and the V segment lost 4 bases, leaving 7 bases of the junction unmatched. Germline V CDR1 and CDR2: MDHEN, SYDVKM. The CDR3 sequence is 15 residues long. The CDR3 region has the DNA TGTGCCAGCAGTTCTGAGGGGACAGGGACCTATGGCTACACCTTC. The encoded protein is CASSSEGTGTYGYTF.

The chain links TRBV2 to TRBJ1-3, with D hard to call. The CDR3 is 14 residues long. Trimming removed 0 bases at V and 3 bases at J, with 6 bases between. Germline-derived CDR1 and CDR2 are SNHLY and FYNNEI. CDR3 protein: CASSEAGFGNTIYF. The CDR3 DNA sequence: TGTGCCAGCAGTGAAGCAGGGTTTGGAAACACCATATATTTT.

CDR3 residues: CASGPSLAGAYEQYF. CDR3 coding DNA: TGTGCCAGCGGGCCCTCCCTAGCGGGGGCCTACGAGCAGTACTTC. V and J are TRBV25-1 and TRBJ2-7; 10 bases match TRBD2. J gave up 2 bases and V 8 bases, and 9 bases lay outside the gene matches. CDR3 length: 15 residues. Germline V gene sequence: CDR1 MGHDK, CDR2 SYGVNS.

The rearrangement joins TRBV2 to TRBJ2-4; maybe TRBD2 (5 bases). CDR1 and CDR2 (germline): SNHLY, FYNNEI. CDR3 length equals 13 residues. V lost 7 bases and J 6 bases, leaving 13 bases between the germline ends. The CDR3 DNA reads TGTGCCAGCACGGGGATTGAGGGAAACATTCAGTACTTC. This sequence encodes CASTGIEGNIQYF.

This clonotype has a handful of counts. The chain uses TRBV6-1 and TRBJ1-3; D not resolved. Trimming removed 8 bases at V and 2 bases at J, with 7 bases between. Germline-derived CDR1 and CDR2 are MNHNS and SASEGT. This CDR3 has 12 amino acids. For the CDR3, the DNA is TGTGCCAGCGGAGTCACTGGAAACACCATATATTTT. Translation: CASGVTGNTIYF.

In DNA form, the CDR3 reads TGTGCCAGCAGTTTTTGGGACAGGGGGCAAGAGACCCAGTACTTC. Its protein product is CASSFWDRGQETQYF. The chain carries TRBV27 and TRBJ2-5; TRBD1 aligns across 11 bases. This CDR3 has 15 amino acids. Germline V CDR1 and CDR2: MNHEY, SMNVEV (reference sequence). V dropped 3 bases and J dropped 2; count of bases not matched to a gene: 2.

This rearrangement joins TRBV27 to TRBJ1-1, with D perhaps matching TRBD1 (6 bases). V lost 3 bases and J 1 base, leaving 9 bases between the germline ends. This CDR3 contains 14 residues. Germline assignment: CDR1 MNHEY and CDR2 SMNVEV (reference sequence). The CDR3 nucleotides read TGTGCCAGCAGTTTTGGGGGGCCGAACACTGAAGCTTTCTTT. The encoded protein is CASSFGGPNTEAFF.

This clonotype came up once. This sequence joins TRBV6-5 and TRBJ1-3; 8 nucleotides align to TRBD1. This CDR3 spans 15 amino acids. V shed 4 bases, J shed 0 bases, and the junction held 2 bases outside the gene matches. Germline V gene sequence: CDR1 MNHEY, CDR2 SVGAGI. The CDR3 DNA reads as TGTGCCAGCAGTTCAGGGGGCGCCTCTGGAAACACCATATATTTT. It specifies CASSSGGASGNTIYF.

This sequence joins TRBV30 and TRBJ1-2; the D gene is possibly TRBD1 (5 bases). This CDR3 comprises 13 residues. Trimming cost V 3 bases and J 3 bases, with 11 bases left between them. Germline V lookup: CDR1 GTSNPN, CDR2 SVGIG (reference sequence). Written as DNA, the CDR3 is TGTGCCTGGAGGGGACCGTACGACTATGGCTACACCTTC. Amino acid sequence: CAWRGPYDYGYTF.

This clonotype was seen once. The chain employs TRBV12-3 or TRBV12-4 and TRBJ2-3, with 7 positions matching TRBD2. V was clipped by 3 bases and J by 2 bases; unmatched bases: 5. This CDR3 has 15 residues. The CDR3 region has the DNA TGTGCCAGCAGTTTGGCTAGCGGCAACACAGATACGCAGTATTTT. Translated: CASSLASGNTDTQYF.

The chain uses TRBV11-3 and TRBJ2-2; the D gene is possibly TRBD2 (6 bases). Trimming took 5 bases from V and 0 from J, leaving 19 bases between them. Germline CDR1 is SGHNT and CDR2 is YENEEA. The CDR3 totals 18 residues. The CDR3, as DNA: TGTGCCAGCAGCCACCTAGGGCATTCGGGGGCGAACACCGGGGAGCTGTTTTTT. Protein sequence: CASSHLGHSGANTGELFF. Combining the CDR3 with reference TRBV11-3 and TRBJ2-2 gives the whole variable domain EAGVVQSPRYKIIEKKQPVAFWCNPISGHNTLYWYLQNLGQGPELLIRYENEEAVDDSQLPKDRFSAERLKGVDSTLKIQPAELGDSAVYLCASSHLGHSGANTGELFFGEGSRLTVL.

V and J are TRBV30 and TRBJ2-7, with D perhaps given as TRBD1 or TRBD2 (5 bases each). The CDR3 is 13 amino acids. Per germline, CDR1 GTSNPN and CDR2 SVGIG (reference sequence). V was pared by 1 base and J by 0 bases, with 7 bases between. The CDR3 nucleotides read TGTGCCTGGAGTGGAGGGACCTCCTACGAGCAGTACTTC. This gives the protein CAWSGGTSYEQYF.

Points on this clonotype: A clone one base away is much larger, so this may be a read error. The rearrangement joins TRBV11-3 to TRBJ2-7, with D perhaps matching TRBD2 (6 bases). Germline CDR1 is SGHNT and CDR2 is YENEEA. The CDR3 spans 13 residues. Trimming removed 5 bases at V and 6 bases at J, with 14 bases between. This CDR3 is CASSPVDGSEQYF. The CDR3 nucleotides are TGTGCCAGCAGCCCTGTTGACGGGAGCGAGCAGTACTTC.

The chain uses TRBV7-9 and TRBJ2-5; 10 bases map to TRBD1. This CDR3 contains 17 residues. Trimming at V came to 3 bases and at J to 0 bases, leaving 7 bases not matched to a gene. Germline V gene sequence: CDR1 SEHNR, CDR2 FQNEAQ (reference sequence). CDR3: CASSLGRTGGDQETQYF. The CDR3 DNA sequence: TGTGCCAGCAGCTTGGGAAGGACAGGGGGGGACCAAGAGACCCAGTACTTC.

The chain recombines TRBV27 with TRBJ2-3; 9 nucleotides align to TRBD1. The CDR3 has 15 residues. Trimming at V came to 6 bases and at J to 13 bases, leaving 17 bases not matched to a gene. CDR1 is MNHEY and CDR2 is SMNVEV in the germline V gene (reference sequence). DNA of the CDR3: TGTGCCAGCAGCCCACTCCGGGACAGGGTTTCCATAGAGTATTTT. Translating gives CASSPLRDRVSIEYF.

The gene calls are TRBV7-9 and TRBJ1-1; D is unclear. The length of the CDR3 is 11 residues. CDR1 and CDR2 from the germline V gene are SEHNR and FQNEAQ (reference sequence). V lost 0 bases and J lost 8, with 4 bases in between. The CDR3 region is CASSLAREAFF. The DNA for the CDR3 is TGTGCCAGCAGCTTAGCGCGAGAAGCTTTCTTT.

Written as DNA, the CDR3 is TGTGCCAGTAGTTTACAGGGGCCAGGAGGCTACACCTTC. As protein: CASSLQGPGGYTF. The chain joins TRBV19 to TRBJ1-2, with 7 nucleotides matching TRBD1. After removal of 5 bases from V and 8 bases from J, the junction contained 8 bases not matched to a gene. There are 13 residues in the CDR3. Germline CDR1 is LNHDA and CDR2 is SQIVND (reference sequence).

In its sample, this clonotype was seen a few times. The J gene is TRBJ1-2, the V gene TRBV15, with D tentatively TRBD1 (6 bases). Between the trimmed V and J ends, which lost 5 bases and 8 bases, there was a span of 12 bases. CDR3 length: 12 amino acids. Germline values: CDR1 LNHNV, CDR2 YYDKDF (reference sequence). DNA for the CDR3: TGTGCCACCAGCTCCGCGGGGGGCGGCTACACCTTC. This sequence encodes CATSSAGGGYTF. Full variable domain (missing parts from reference TRBV15 and TRBJ1-2): DAMVIQNPRYQVTQFGKPVTLSCSQTLNHNVMYWYQQKSSQAPKLLFHYYDKDFNNEADTPDNFQSRRPNTSFCFLDIRSPGLGDTAMYLCATSSAGGGYTFGSGTRLTVV.

This clonotype has only a few counts. V gene TRBV15 combines with J gene TRBJ2-7; TRBD2 might be the D (5 bases). The CDR3 has 13 amino acids. Between the trimmed V and J ends, which lost 6 bases and 2 bases, there was a span of 11 bases. Germline V gene sequence: CDR1 LNHNV, CDR2 YYDKDF (reference sequence). The CDR3 DNA is TGTGCCACCAGGAGGGATGCGGCCTACGAGCAGTACTTC. It codes for CATRRDAAYEQYF.

The chain couples TRBV28 to TRBJ1-1; 8 bases are shared with TRBD1. The germline V gene has CDR1 MDHEN and CDR2 SYDVKM. Trimming removed 4 bases from V and 6 bases from J; junction bases left unmatched: 10. The CDR3 length is 15 residues. CDR3 sequence reads: CASSSQGAVGAEAFF. CDR3 sequence (DNA): TGTGCCAGCAGTTCTCAGGGGGCGGTGGGCGCTGAAGCTTTCTTT. Full variable domain (missing parts from reference TRBV28 and TRBJ1-1): DVKVTQSSRYLVKRTGEKVFLECVQDMDHENMFWYRQDPGLGLRLIYFSYDVKMKEKGDIPEGYSVSREKKERFSLILESASTNQTSMYLCASSSQGAVGAEAFFGQGTRLTVV.

This clonotype was counted between two and nine times. The gene calls are TRBV20-1 and TRBJ1-5; TRBD1 matches at 7 bases. J gave up 2 bases and V 2 bases, and 3 bases lay outside the gene matches. The CDR3 is made up of 14 amino acids. Germline V gene data show CDR1 as DFQATT and CDR2 as SNEGSKA (reference sequence). This chain's CDR3 is CSARTGTGNQPQHF. The CDR3 DNA reads as TGCAGTGCTAGAACCGGGACAGGCAATCAGCCCCAGCATTTT.

This sequence joins TRBV6-1 and TRBJ1-3; no firm D call. V lost 2 bases to trimming and J lost 1 base, with 12 bases between them. Per germline, CDR1 MNHNS and CDR2 SASEGT. The CDR3 runs to 16 residues. CDR3 DNA sequence: TGTGCCAGCAGTGAACCTAGGCGGGGTTCTGGAAACACCATATATTTT. Translating gives CASSEPRRGSGNTIYF.

This clonotype has just one count. V usage is TRBV5-1 and J usage is TRBJ2-3; D perhaps matches TRBD1 (5 bases). The V and J ends lost 4 bases and 2 bases respectively, with 17 bases between them. The CDR3 contains 16 residues. Germline V gives CDR1 SGHRS, CDR2 YFSETQ. The CDR3 DNA reads TGCGCCAGCAGCGTAGGACGGACATTTAACACAGATACGCAGTATTTT. The encoded protein is CASSVGRTFNTDTQYF.